The clone carrying this T cell receptor (beta chain) occurred many times. RNA transcripts gave rise to amplified TCR beta CDR3 regions. TCR CDR3 underwent first-round RT-PCR with the HTBI primer set. MiXCR was run by TCRdb on the multiplex PCR reads, yielding one entry per CDR3 protein. This table holds some 760,000 distinct CDR3 sequences, 14% found once. These data originate in a study of T cells in Graves' hyperthyroidism and ophthalmopathy. Looked up from germline, CDR1 is SGHVS and CDR2 is FQNEAQ. This CDR3 spans 17 amino acids. The J segment lost 2 bases and the V segment lost 5 bases, leaving 11 bases of the junction unmatched. Patients aged 18 to 65 had newly diagnosed hyperthyroidism of under 2 months' duration. Patients with uncontrolled infections, other autoimmune diseases, pregnancy or lactation were excluded. On the basis of clinical symptoms, serum thyroxine and TRAb, thyroid ultrasound and orbital computed tomography, diagnoses were made.

Sequences were obtained from blood. This clonotype was obtained from a woman under 30 with Graves' hyperthyroidism. The chain joins TRBV7-8 to TRBJ2-5; 10 bases map to TRBD2. The CDR3 DNA is TGTGCCAGCAGCGCCACACGAGCGGGGGGGGGGCAAGAGACCCAGTACTTC. Its translation is CASSATRAGGGQETQYF.